This T cell receptor beta chain is from a study of neurological immune-mediated disorders. Study-level findings and limits: Multiple sclerosis patients had less TCR clonal expansion than even healthy controls, unlike HTLV-1-associated myelopathy.

Ten or more counts support this clonotype. The antigen is unknown. In TCRdb, the 5' RACE reads were re-called with MiXCR into one record per CDR3 protein. The table has 57,000 or so distinct CDR3 sequences, roughly 11% seen once. V was pared by 4 bases and J by 7 bases, with 14 bases between. CDR3 length equals 14 residues. Looked up from germline, CDR1 is SGHTA and CDR2 is FQGNSA. The chain uses TRBV7-2 and TRBJ1-5; D not resolved. The sample taken for sequencing was PBMCs. The receptor was derived from a man aged 60 to 69 in good health. The CDR3 nucleotides read TGTGCCAGCAGCTCCAACCTCAGGAACCAGCCCCAGCATTTT. Its protein is CASSSNLRNQPQHF.